This record concerns one T cell receptor (beta chain) sequence. No antigen is known for it. CDR1 is LNHDA and CDR2 is SQIVND in the germline V gene (reference sequence). Losses at the gene ends were 6 bases for V and 6 bases for J; bases not matched to a gene: 4. The CDR3 is 15 amino acids. These data originate in a study of naive and memory T cell subsets. General study findings and limits: Naive and memory repertoire findings lacked a ground truth for validation. A few larger clonotypes appeared in naive repertoires, especially CD8, possibly memory cells re-expressing CD45RA.

Four subsets defined by CD45RA and CD27 were sorted after CD3, CD4, CD8 and live/dead staining. Both TRBC1 and TRBC2 were covered by a beta constant-region primer of two equimolar oligonucleotides. Four rounds of PCR amplified the ligated cDNA using nested alpha and beta constant-region primers plus SP2. TCRdb re-called the UMI-ligation and nested PCR reads with MiXCR, one entry per CDR3 protein. The table records about 140,000 distinct CDR3 sequences, 15% to 25% of them present only once. The sequence was obtained from a human donor in good health. The sequencing sample was made of naive CD8+ T cells from blood. This chain links TRBV19 with TRBJ2-1, with 14 bases fitting TRBD2. CDR3 DNA: TGTGCCAGTAGCCCGACTAGCGGGAGGGGCAATGAGCAGTTCTTC. It yields the protein CASSPTSGRGNEQFF.